This T cell receptor (beta chain) was retrieved from a study of T-cell reconstitution after alpha-beta-depleted transplantation in children. This clonotype showed up just a few times. The TCRbeta library was prepared with unique molecular identifiers. Each CDR3 protein is one row after TCRdb ran MiXCR on the PCR reads. Of around 600,000 distinct CDR3 sequences listed, about 15% are singletons. The germline gives CDR1 SGHRS, CDR2 YFSETQ. The CDR3 covers 16 residues. V lost 0 bases and J lost 6, with 18 bases in between. The genes are TRBV5-1 and TRBJ2-5, with a tentative D call TRBD2 (5 bases). The starting material was PBMCs from the stem cell graft donor, obtained from the stem cell graft. The TCR comes from a human donor who donated a stem cell graft to a child with acute myeloid leukemia. The CDR3 bases are TGCGCCAGCAGCTTGGAGGGCCAGCGGCCAGGTCAGACCCAGTACTTC. Its translation is CASSLEGQRPGQTQYF.